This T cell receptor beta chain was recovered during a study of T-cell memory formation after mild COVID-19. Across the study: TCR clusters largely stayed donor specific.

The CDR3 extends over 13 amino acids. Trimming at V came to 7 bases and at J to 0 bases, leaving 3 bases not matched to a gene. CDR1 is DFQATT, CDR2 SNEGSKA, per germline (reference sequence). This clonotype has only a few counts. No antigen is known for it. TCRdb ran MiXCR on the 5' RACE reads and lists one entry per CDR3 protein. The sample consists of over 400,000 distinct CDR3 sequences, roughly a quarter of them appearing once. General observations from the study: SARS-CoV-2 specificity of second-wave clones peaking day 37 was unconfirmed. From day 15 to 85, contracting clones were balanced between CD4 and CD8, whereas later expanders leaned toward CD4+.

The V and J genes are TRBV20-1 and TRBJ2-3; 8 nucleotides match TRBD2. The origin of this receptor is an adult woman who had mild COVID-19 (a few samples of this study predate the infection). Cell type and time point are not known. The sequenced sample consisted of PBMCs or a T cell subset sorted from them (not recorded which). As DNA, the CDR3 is TGCAGTGAGCGGGAGCGGAGCACAGATACGCAGTATTTT. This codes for CSERERSTDTQYF.